This T cell receptor beta chain comes out of a study of OX40 agonist ivuxolimab in advanced cancers. On the study more broadly: Participants averaged roughly 57 years of age (range about 23 to 79) and were around 83% male. Anti-PD-1, anti-PD-L1 or anti-CTLA-4 therapy given earlier was allowed, and 30% to 45% had some. General observations from the study: Relative to CD4+ cells, CD8+ T cells on average had more expanded clones. Dose levels from 0.1 to 3.0 mg/kg saw CD4+ and CD8+ blood T cells expand clonally by week 6.

The assay was immunoSEQ multiplex PCR, and TCRdb's table has in-frame clones only and misses some. Seen here are roughly 62,000 clones, 65% to 85% observed once, and the top ten hold roughly 4.4%. The CDR3 runs to 13 residues. The germline V gene has CDR1 MNHNY and CDR2 SVGAGI (reference sequence). Trimming took off 1 base at V and 8 bases at J, with 8 bases between the two ends. Turning to this clone: Its antigen is unknown.

Material: CD4+ or CD8+ T cells sorted from blood, obtained in a trial of the OX40 agonist ivuxolimab. The receptor was isolated from an adult with an advanced solid tumor such as melanoma, head and neck, liver or kidney cancer. V gene TRBV6-6 combines with J gene TRBJ1-4; D is possibly TRBD1 (6 bases). The CDR3 is CASSYWDIEKLFF. The CDR3 DNA reads as TGTGCCAGCAGTTACTGGGACATCGAAAAACTGTTTTTT.